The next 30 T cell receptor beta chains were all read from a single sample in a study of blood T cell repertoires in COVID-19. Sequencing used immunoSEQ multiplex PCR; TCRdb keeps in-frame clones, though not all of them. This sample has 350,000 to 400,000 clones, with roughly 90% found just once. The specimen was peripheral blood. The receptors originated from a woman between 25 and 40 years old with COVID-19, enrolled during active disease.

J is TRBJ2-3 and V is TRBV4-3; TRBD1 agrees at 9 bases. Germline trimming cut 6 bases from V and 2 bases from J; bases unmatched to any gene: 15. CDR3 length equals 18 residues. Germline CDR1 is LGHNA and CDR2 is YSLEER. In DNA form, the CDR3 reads TGCGCCAGCAGACAGGGGGCCGGGACAGTCGACTTCACAGATACGCAGTATTTT. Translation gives CASRQGAGTVDFTDTQYF.

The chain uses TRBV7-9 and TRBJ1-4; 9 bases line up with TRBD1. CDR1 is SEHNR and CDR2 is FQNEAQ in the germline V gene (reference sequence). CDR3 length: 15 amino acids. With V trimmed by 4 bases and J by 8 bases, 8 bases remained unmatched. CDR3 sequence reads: CASSSTGGVREKLFF. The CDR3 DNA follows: TGTGCCAGCAGCTCGACAGGGGGGGTACGCGAAAAACTGTTTTTT.

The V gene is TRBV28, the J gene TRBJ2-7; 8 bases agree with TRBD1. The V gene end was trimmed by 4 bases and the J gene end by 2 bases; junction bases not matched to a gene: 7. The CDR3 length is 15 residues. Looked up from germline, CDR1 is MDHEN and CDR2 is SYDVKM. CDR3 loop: CASSSVGQGPYEQYF. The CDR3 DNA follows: TGTGCCAGCAGTTCGGTAGGACAGGGCCCCTACGAGCAGTACTTC.

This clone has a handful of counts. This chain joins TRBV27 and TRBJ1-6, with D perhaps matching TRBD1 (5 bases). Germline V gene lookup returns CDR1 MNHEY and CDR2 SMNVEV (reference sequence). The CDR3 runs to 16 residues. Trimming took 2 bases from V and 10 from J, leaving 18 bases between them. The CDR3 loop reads CASSLRAGEAGSPLHF. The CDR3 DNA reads TGTGCCAGCAGTTTAAGAGCGGGGGAGGCGGGGTCACCCCTCCACTTT.

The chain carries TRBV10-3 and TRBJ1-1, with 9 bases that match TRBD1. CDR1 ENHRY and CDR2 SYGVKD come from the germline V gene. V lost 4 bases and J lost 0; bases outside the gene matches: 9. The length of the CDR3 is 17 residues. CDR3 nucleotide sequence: TGTGCCATCAGTGGAAGGACAGGGGAGCCCATGAACACTGAAGCTTTCTTT. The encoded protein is CAISGRTGEPMNTEAFF.

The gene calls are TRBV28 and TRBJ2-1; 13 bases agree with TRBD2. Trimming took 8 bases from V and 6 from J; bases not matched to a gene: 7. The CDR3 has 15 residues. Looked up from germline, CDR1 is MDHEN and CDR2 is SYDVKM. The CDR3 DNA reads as TGTGCCAGCGGGCTACTAGCGGGAGGGCCCAATGAGCAGTTCTTC. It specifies CASGLLAGGPNEQFF.

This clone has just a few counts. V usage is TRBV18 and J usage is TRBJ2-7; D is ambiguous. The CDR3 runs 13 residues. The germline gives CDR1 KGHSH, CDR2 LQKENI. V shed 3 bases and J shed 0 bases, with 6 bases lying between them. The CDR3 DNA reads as TGTGCCAGCTCACCTAAGAGCTCCTACGAGCAGTACTTC. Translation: CASSPKSSYEQYF.

The CDR3 DNA reads TGTGCCAGCAGCCAGATTCCTAACATCGGCGGGGTCTACTATGGCTACACCTTC. It yields the protein CASSQIPNIGGVYYGYTF. The V gene is TRBV4-2, the J gene TRBJ1-2; D gene uncertain. There are 18 residues in the CDR3. V was shortened by 3 bases and J by 3 bases, with 23 bases between the two germline ends. In germline, CDR1 is LGHNA, CDR2 YNFKEQ.

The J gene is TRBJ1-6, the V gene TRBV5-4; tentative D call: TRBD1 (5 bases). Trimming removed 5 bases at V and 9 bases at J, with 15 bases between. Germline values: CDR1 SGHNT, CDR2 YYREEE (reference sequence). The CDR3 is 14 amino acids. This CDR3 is CASSPRAGGSPLHF. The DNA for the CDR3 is TGTGCCAGCAGTCCGCGGGCGGGGGGTTCACCCCTCCACTTT.

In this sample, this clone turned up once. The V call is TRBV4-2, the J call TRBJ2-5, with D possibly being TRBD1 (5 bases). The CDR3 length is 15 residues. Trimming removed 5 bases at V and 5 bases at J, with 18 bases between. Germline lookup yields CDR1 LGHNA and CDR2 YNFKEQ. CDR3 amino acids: CASSVGQGSSETQYF. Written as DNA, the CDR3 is TGTGCCAGCAGCGTGGGCCAGGGTTCTTCCGAGACCCAGTACTTC.

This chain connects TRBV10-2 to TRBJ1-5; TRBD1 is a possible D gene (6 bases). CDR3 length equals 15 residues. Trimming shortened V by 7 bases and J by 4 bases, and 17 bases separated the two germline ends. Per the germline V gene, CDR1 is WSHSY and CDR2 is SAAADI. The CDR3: CASNKQGPSNQPQHF. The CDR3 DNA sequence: TGCGCCAGCAACAAACAGGGACCTTCTAATCAGCCCCAGCATTTT.

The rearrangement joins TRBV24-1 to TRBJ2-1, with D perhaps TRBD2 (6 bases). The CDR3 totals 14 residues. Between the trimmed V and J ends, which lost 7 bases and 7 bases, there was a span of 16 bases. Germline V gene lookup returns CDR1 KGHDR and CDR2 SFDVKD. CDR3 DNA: TGTGCCACCAGCGGCAGGCGGGAAGGGAATGAGCAGTTCTTC. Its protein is CATSGRREGNEQFF.

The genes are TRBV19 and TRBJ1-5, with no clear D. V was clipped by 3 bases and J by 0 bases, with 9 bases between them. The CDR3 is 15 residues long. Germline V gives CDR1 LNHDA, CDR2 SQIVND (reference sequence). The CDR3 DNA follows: TGTGCCAGTAGTATGGCGGGGAATAGCAATCAGCCCCAGCATTTT. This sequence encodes CASSMAGNSNQPQHF.

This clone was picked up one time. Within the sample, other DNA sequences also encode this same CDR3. CDR3 sequence reads: CASRQGARDTQYF. The CDR3 DNA is TGCGCCAGCCGACAGGGGGCGCGAGATACGCAGTATTTT. This rearrangement joins TRBV5-1 to TRBJ2-3, with 10 nucleotides matching TRBD1. CDR1 is SGHRS and CDR2 is YFSETQ in the germline V gene. Unmatched junction bases numbered 4, after V lost 7 bases and J lost 5 bases. This CDR3 is 13 amino acids long.

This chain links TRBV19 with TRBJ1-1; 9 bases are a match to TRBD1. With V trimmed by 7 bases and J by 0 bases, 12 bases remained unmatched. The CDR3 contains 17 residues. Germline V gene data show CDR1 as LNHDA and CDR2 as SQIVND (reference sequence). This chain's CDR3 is CASKGWDRERLNTEAFF. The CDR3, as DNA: TGTGCCAGTAAAGGGTGGGACAGGGAAAGGTTGAACACTGAAGCTTTCTTT.

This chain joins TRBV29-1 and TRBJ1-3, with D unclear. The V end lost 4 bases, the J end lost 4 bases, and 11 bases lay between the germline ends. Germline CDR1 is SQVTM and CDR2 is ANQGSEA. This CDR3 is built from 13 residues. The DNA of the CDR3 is TGCAGCGTTGGCGGCGTTTCGGGAAACACCATATATTTT. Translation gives CSVGGVSGNTIYF.

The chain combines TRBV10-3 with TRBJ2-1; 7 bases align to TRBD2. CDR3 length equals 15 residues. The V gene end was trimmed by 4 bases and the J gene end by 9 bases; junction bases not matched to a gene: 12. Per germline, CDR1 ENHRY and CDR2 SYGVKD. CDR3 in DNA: TGTGCCATCAGTGGAGGTCAGCGGGGCGAGGTTGAGCAGTTCTTC. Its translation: CAISGGQRGEVEQFF.

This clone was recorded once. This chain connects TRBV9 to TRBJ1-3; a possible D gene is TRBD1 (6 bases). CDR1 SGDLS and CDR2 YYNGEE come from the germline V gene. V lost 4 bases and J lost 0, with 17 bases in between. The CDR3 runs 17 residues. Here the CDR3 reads CASSISGTPNSGNTIYF. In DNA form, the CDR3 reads TGTGCCAGCAGCATTTCCGGGACACCCAACTCTGGAAACACCATATATTTT.

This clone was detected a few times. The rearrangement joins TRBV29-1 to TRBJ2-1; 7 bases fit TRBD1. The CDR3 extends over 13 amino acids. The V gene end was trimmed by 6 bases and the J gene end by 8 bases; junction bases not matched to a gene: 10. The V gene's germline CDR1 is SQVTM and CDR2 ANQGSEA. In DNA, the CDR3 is TGCAGCGTGACGAGGGGGCCCTGGGATGAGCAGTTCTTC. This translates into CSVTRGPWDEQFF.

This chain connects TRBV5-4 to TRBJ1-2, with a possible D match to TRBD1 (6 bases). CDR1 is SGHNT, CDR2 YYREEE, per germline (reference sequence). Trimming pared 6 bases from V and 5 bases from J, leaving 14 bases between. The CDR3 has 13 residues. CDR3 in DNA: TGTGCCAGCACCAGACAGGAGATTTATGGCTACACCTTC. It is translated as CASTRQEIYGYTF.

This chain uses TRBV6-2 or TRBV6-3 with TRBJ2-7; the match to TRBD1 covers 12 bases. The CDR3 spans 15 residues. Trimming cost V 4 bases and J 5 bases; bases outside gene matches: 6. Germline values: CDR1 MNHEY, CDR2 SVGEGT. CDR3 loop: CASSWDRGRPHEQYF. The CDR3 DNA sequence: TGTGCCAGCAGTTGGGACAGGGGGCGACCCCACGAGCAGTACTTC.

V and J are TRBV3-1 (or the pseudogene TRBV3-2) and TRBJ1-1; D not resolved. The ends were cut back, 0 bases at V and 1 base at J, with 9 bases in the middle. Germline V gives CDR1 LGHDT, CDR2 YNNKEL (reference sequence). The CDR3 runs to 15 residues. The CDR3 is CASSQDIRGNTEAFF. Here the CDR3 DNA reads TGTGCCAGCAGCCAAGATATACGGGGGAACACTGAAGCTTTCTTT.

DNA of the CDR3: TGTGCCAGCAGCCTAGGACTAGCCCCTAATGAGCAGTTCTTC. Translation gives CASSLGLAPNEQFF. The chain carries TRBV11-2 and TRBJ2-1; 8 nucleotides line up with TRBD2. V gave up 5 bases and J gave up 7 bases; unmatched junction bases: 7. The CDR3 contains 14 residues. In germline, CDR1 is SGHAT, CDR2 FQNNGV. Using reference TRBV11-2 and TRBJ2-1 for the parts outside the CDR3, the full variable domain is EAGVAQSPRYKIIEKRQSVAFWCNPISGHATLYWYQQILGQGPKLLIQFQNNGVVDDSQLPKDRFSAERLKGVDSTLKIQPAKLEDSAVYLCASSLGLAPNEQFFGPGTRLTVL.

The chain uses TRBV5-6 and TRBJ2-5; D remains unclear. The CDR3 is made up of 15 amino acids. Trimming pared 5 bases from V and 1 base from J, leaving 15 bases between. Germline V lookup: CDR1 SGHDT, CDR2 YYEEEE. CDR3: CASSTLAGTQETQYF. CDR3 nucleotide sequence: TGTGCCAGCAGTACCCTGGCAGGTACCCAAGAGACCCAGTACTTC. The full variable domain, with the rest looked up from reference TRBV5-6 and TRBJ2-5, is DAGVTQSPTHLIKTRGQQVTLRCSPKSGHDTVSWYQQALGQGPQFIFQYYEEEERQRGNFPDRFSGHQFPNYSSELNVNALLLGDSALYLCASSTLAGTQETQYFGPGTRLLVL.

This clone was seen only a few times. The CDR3 spells CASKEVATNEKLFF. CDR3 DNA sequence: TGTGCCAGCAAGGAGGTCGCAACTAATGAAAAACTGTTTTTT. The rearrangement uses TRBV2 and TRBJ1-4; D is uncertain. CDR1 is SNHLY, CDR2 FYNNEI, per germline. This CDR3 is built from 14 residues. Trimming took 7 bases from V and 0 from J, leaving 9 bases between them.

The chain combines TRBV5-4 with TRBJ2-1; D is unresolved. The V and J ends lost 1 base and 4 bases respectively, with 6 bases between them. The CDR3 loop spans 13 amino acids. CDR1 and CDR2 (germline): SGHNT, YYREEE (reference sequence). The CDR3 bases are TGTGCCAGCAGCTTGACTCAATACAATGAGCAGTTCTTC. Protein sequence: CASSLTQYNEQFF. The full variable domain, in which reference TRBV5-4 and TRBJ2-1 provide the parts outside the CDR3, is ETGVTQSPTHLIKTRGQQVTLRCSSQSGHNTVSWYQQALGQGPQFIFQYYREEENGRGNFPPRFSGLQFPNYSSELNVNALELDDSALYLCASSLTQYNEQFFGPGTRLTVL.

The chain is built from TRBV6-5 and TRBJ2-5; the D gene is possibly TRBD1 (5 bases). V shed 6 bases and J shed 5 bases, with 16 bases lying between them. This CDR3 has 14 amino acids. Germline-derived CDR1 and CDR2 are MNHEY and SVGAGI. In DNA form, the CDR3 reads TGTGCCAGCAGCCCCCCAGGGTGGAAGGAGACCCAGTACTTC. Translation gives CASSPPGWKETQYF.

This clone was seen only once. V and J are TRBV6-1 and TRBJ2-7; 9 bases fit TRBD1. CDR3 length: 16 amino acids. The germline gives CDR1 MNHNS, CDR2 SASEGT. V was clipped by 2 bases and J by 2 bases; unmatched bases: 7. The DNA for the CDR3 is TGTGCCAGCAGTGAACTCCCGAGGACAGGGGCCTACGAGCAGTACTTC. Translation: CASSELPRTGAYEQYF.

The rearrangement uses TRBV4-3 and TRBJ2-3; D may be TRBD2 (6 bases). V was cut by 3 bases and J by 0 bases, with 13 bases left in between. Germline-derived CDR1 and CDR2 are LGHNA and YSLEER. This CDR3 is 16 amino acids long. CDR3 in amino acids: CASSHIGTYSTDTQYF. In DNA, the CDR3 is TGCGCCAGCAGCCACATCGGGACTTATAGCACAGATACGCAGTATTTT.

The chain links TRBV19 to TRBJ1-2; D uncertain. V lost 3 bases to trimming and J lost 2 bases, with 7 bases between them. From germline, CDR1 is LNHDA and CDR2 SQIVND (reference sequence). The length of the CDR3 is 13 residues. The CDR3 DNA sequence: TGTGCCAGTAGTATGGCAGGCAACTATGGCTACACCTTC. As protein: CASSMAGNYGYTF.